A selection of T cell receptor beta chains follows, all from one sample in a study of T cells expressing NK-cell markers. TCRdb reprocessed the 5' RACE reads; each CDR3 protein has one entry and no DNA is given. The sample has about 370,000 distinct CDR3 sequences; the top ten hold about 10%. The source material was blood T cells: a sorted CD56 or NKG2C T cell subset, CD4+ or CD8+ T cells, or bulk PBMC T cells (not recorded which). Receptors originate from a woman aged 50 to 60 in good health. Each CDR3 is given with its conserved first and last residue. Fields, in order: J gene, V gene, CDR3 protein.

j_gene: TRBJ2-2; v_gene: TRBV7-3; CDR3aa: CASSLNGWSGELFF
j_gene: TRBJ1-4; v_gene: TRBV3-1; CDR3aa: CASSQSPASNEKLFF
j_gene: TRBJ2-1; v_gene: TRBV24-1; CDR3aa: CATSDFTGGTYNEQFF
j_gene: TRBJ1-2; v_gene: TRBV30; CDR3aa: CAKTLGGYGYTF
j_gene: TRBJ1-5; v_gene: TRBV4-1; CDR3aa: CASSQIPVNQPQHF
j_gene: TRBJ1-3; v_gene: TRBV9; CDR3aa: CASSVAVSGNTIYF
j_gene: TRBJ1-5; v_gene: TRBV12-3/TRBV12-4; CDR3aa: CASSRQTGPVQPQHF
j_gene: TRBJ2-1; v_gene: TRBV5-4; CDR3aa: CASSFDSGGYNEQFF
j_gene: TRBJ1-2; v_gene: TRBV7-6; CDR3aa: CASSLSQENYGYTF
j_gene: TRBJ2-3; v_gene: TRBV5-1; CDR3aa: CASKTGTGADTQYF
j_gene: TRBJ2-1; v_gene: TRBV5-8; CDR3aa: CASSWGTSGTLEQFF
j_gene: TRBJ1-2; v_gene: TRBV11-2; CDR3aa: CASSLDLDSYYGYTF
j_gene: TRBJ2-3; v_gene: TRBV6-5; CDR3aa: CASSEGDGQRTDTQYF
j_gene: TRBJ2-3; v_gene: TRBV29-1; CDR3aa: CSVEGRITDTQYF
j_gene: TRBJ2-1; v_gene: TRBV10-3; CDR3aa: CAISDNNKPTEQGRGSKQFF
j_gene: TRBJ2-1; v_gene: TRBV9; CDR3aa: CASKNLTGSSYNEQFF
j_gene: TRBJ2-1; v_gene: TRBV12-3/TRBV12-4; CDR3aa: CASSLSIGGLAGDKGYNEQFF
j_gene: TRBJ2-1; v_gene: TRBV2; CDR3aa: CASRSTVTRSYNEQFF
j_gene: TRBJ2-2; v_gene: TRBV6-1; CDR3aa: CASTTSAYNTGELFF
j_gene: TRBJ2-3; v_gene: TRBV5-1; CDR3aa: CASSLSTNADTQYF
j_gene: TRBJ1-1; v_gene: TRBV3-1; CDR3aa: CASSNRQGGEAFF
j_gene: TRBJ2-1; v_gene: TRBV12-5; CDR3aa: CASGLPPYNEQFF
j_gene: TRBJ2-1; v_gene: TRBV29-1; CDR3aa: CSVEDLAGVVNEQFF
j_gene: TRBJ2-4; v_gene: TRBV9; CDR3aa: CASSAGGQAITVQYF